The 11 T cell receptor beta chains below come from one sample, sequenced in a study of vaccination effects on CD4 cells after COVID-19. Antigen-specific CD4+ T cells were first expanded with viral peptide pools by the ViraFEST assay and only then sequenced. Cultured cells yielded isolated CD4+ T cells after nine to ten days. Vaccinated recipients, who were negative for nucleocapsid antibodies, had no history of SARS-CoV-2 infection. Profiling relied on immunoSEQ multiplex PCR, and the TCRdb table lists in-frame clones only, not all of them. The sample consists of some 60,000 clones, more than 70% of them appearing once. No antigen has been identified for these receptors. The sample consisted of CD4+ T cells from PBMCs cultured with HCoV-NL63 spike peptides, taken before COVID-19 vaccination. Receptors originate from a human donor who received a COVID-19 vaccine.

V usage is TRBV2 and J usage is TRBJ1-4; no clear D gene. Germline V lookup: CDR1 SNHLY, CDR2 FYNNEI. This CDR3 is 13 amino acids long. Between the trimmed V and J ends, which lost 6 bases and 5 bases, there was a span of 10 bases. CDR3 sequence (DNA): TGTGCCAGCAGGGCCAGATCAAATGAAAAACTGTTTTTT. As protein: CASRARSNEKLFF.

The chain joins TRBV27 to TRBJ2-4; D gene uncertain. The germline V and J ends were trimmed by 8 bases and 0 bases, with 11 bases remaining between them. In germline, CDR1 is MNHEY, CDR2 SMNVEV (reference sequence). The CDR3 is 14 residues long. The CDR3 loop reads CASQDHAAKNIQYF. As DNA, the CDR3 is TGTGCCAGCCAGGACCATGCAGCCAAAAACATTCAGTACTTC.

The chain recombines TRBV4-3 with TRBJ1-5; unclear D gene. Trimming left V 0 bases short and J 6 bases short, with 12 bases between. The CDR3 length is 15 residues. Germline lookup yields CDR1 LGHNA and CDR2 YSLEER. CDR3 nucleotide sequence: TGCGCCAGCAGCCAAGATCTCGGCAGAACTCAGCCCCAGCATTTT. Protein sequence: CASSQDLGRTQPQHF.

The chain links TRBV5-5 to TRBJ2-3, with TRBD1 matching 9 bases. The CDR3 sequence is 14 residues long. The V gene's germline CDR1 is SGHKS and CDR2 YYEKEE (reference sequence). The V segment lost 4 bases and the J segment 4 bases; nucleotides outside the gene matches: 4. Here the CDR3 DNA reads TGTGCCAGCAGCCTACAGGGGGCTGCAGATACGCAGTATTTT. This codes for CASSLQGAADTQYF.

J is TRBJ2-3 and V is TRBV27; 9 bases align to TRBD1. CDR3 size: 15 residues. Germline V gene sequence: CDR1 MNHEY, CDR2 SMNVEV (reference sequence). V lost 3 bases to trimming and J lost 3 bases; unmatched junction nucleotides: 4. The CDR3 here is CASSFDRGMTDTQYF. The CDR3 bases are TGTGCCAGCAGTTTTGACAGGGGGATGACAGATACGCAGTATTTT.

This clone was counted between two and nine times. J is TRBJ2-5 and V is TRBV7-9; D gene ambiguous. This CDR3 has 11 residues. Germline CDR1 reads SEHNR; CDR2 reads FQNEAQ (reference sequence). With 5 bases removed from V and 5 bases from J, the gap between germline ends came to 6 bases. This CDR3 is CASSRSETQYF. CDR3 coding DNA: TGTGCCAGCAGCCGCTCGGAGACCCAGTACTTC.

The rearrangement uses TRBV14 and TRBJ2-2, with D perhaps TRBD1 (7 bases). The CDR3 contains 16 residues. Trimming pared 1 base from V and 4 bases from J, leaving 13 bases between. CDR1 and CDR2 (germline): SGHDN, FVKESK. This chain's CDR3 is CASSQAGGTSTGELFF. The CDR3 DNA sequence: TGTGCCAGCAGCCAAGCAGGGGGGACGAGCACCGGGGAGCTGTTTTTT.

This clone was counted between two and nine times. The J gene is TRBJ1-3, the V gene TRBV7-2, with D possibly TRBD1 on 5 matching bases. This CDR3 contains 15 residues. Germline V gene lookup returns CDR1 SGHTA and CDR2 FQGNSA. V was shortened by 5 bases and J by 0 bases, with 11 bases between the two germline ends. The CDR3 bases are TGTGCCAGCAGCCTAACAGGCGGCTCTGGAAACACCATATATTTT. Translation gives CASSLTGGSGNTIYF.

The gene calls are TRBV15 and TRBJ2-2, with 8 bases lining up with TRBD2. Germline V gene data show CDR1 as LNHNV and CDR2 as YYDKDF (reference sequence). The CDR3 runs to 16 residues. V dropped 11 bases and J dropped 0; count of bases not matched to a gene: 11. CDR3 residues: CASRAIAGTNTGELFF. The CDR3 nucleotides read TGTGCCTCAAGGGCGATAGCGGGGACGAACACCGGGGAGCTGTTTTTT.

The V gene is TRBV5-4, the J gene TRBJ1-3; TRBD1 might be the D (5 bases). The CDR3 totals 14 residues. V lost 3 bases, J lost 2 bases, and 9 bases lay in between. In germline, CDR1 is SGHNT, CDR2 YYREEE (reference sequence). Written as DNA, the CDR3 is TGTGCCAGCAGCTCCCCAGGGACTGGAAACACCATATATTTT. This encodes CASSSPGTGNTIYF.

CDR3 sequence: CASSPTGVQETQYF. CDR3 nucleotide sequence: TGCGCCAGCAGCCCTACAGGGGTACAAGAGACCCAGTACTTC. This rearrangement joins TRBV5-1 to TRBJ2-5; 7 bases align to TRBD1. Trimming at V came to 4 bases and at J to 2 bases, leaving 5 bases not matched to a gene. Germline V gives CDR1 SGHRS, CDR2 YFSETQ. The CDR3 consists of 14 residues.